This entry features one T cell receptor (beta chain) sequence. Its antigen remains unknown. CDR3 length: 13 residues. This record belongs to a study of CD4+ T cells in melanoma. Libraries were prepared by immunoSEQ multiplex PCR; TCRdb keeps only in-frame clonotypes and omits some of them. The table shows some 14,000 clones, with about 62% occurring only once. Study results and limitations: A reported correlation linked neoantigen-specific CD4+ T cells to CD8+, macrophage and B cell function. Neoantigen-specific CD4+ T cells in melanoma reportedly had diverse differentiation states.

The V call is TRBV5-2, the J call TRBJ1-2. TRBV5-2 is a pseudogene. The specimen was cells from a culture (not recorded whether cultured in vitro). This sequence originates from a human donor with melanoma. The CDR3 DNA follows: TGTGCCAGCAGCTTTTTGGCTAACTATGGCTACACCTTC. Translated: CASSFLANYGYTF.